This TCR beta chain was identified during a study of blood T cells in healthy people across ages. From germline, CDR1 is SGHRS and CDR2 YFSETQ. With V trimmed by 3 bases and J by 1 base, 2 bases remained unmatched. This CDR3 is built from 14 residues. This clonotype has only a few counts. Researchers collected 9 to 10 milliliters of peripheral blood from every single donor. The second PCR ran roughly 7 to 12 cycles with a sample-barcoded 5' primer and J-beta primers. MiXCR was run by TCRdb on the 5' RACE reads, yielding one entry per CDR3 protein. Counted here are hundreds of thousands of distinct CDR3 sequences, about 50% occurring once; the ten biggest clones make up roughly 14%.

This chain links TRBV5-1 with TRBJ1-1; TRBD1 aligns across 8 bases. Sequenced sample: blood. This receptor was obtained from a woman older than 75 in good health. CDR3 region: CASSYGQGNTEAFF. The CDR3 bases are TGCGCCAGCAGCTACGGACAGGGGAACACTGAAGCTTTCTTT.